This paragraph covers one T cell receptor beta chain sequence. What it binds is not known. The data were taken from a study of T cell repertoires in cytomegalovirus infection. Study-level background: Peptides in the study included HLA-C-restricted and HLA-B-restricted CMV epitopes. Public TCR beta signature analysis indicated the presence of both CMV infection and matching HLA type.

From the reads, TCRdb called clonotypes with MiXCR, one entry per CDR3 protein. The repertoire has a few hundred thousand distinct CDR3 sequences, just under 40% of them found once; the top ten carry about 48%. Study-level results: The cumulative frequency of public TCR beta families distinguished individuals who carried CMV together with the relevant HLA. HLA-C-restricted CMV clonotypes gave the most frequent clonotype in two of eight donors.

The sequenced sample was cultured PBMCs, obtained from culture after CMV antigen stimulation. This receptor was taken from a human donor in good health (CMV status not recorded). Some clones in this sample may be carry-over from other donors' samples.

The CDR3 reads CASSQGRVGETQYF. In DNA form, the CDR3 reads TGCGCCAGCAGCCAAGGCCGAGTTGGGGAGACCCAGTACTTC. The chain links TRBV4-1 to TRBJ2-5; no reliable D call. Germline V gives CDR1 MGHRA, CDR2 YSYEKL. CDR3 size: 14 residues. Trimming pared 1 base from V and 5 bases from J, leaving 11 bases between.